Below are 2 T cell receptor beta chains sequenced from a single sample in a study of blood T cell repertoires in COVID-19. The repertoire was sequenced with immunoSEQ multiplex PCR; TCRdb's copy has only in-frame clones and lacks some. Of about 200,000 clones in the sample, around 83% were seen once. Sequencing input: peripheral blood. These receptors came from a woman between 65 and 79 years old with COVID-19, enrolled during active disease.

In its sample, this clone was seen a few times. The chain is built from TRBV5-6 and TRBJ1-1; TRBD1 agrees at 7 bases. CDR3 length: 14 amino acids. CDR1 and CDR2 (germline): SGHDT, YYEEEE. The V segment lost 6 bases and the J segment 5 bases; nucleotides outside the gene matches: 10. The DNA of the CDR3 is TGTGCCAGCACCAACAGGGGAAGAGGTACTGAAGCTTTCTTT. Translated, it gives CASTNRGRGTEAFF. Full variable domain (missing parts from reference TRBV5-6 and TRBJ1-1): DAGVTQSPTHLIKTRGQQVTLRCSPKSGHDTVSWYQQALGQGPQFIFQYYEEEERQRGNFPDRFSGHQFPNYSSELNVNALLLGDSALYLCASTNRGRGTEAFFGQGTRLTVV.

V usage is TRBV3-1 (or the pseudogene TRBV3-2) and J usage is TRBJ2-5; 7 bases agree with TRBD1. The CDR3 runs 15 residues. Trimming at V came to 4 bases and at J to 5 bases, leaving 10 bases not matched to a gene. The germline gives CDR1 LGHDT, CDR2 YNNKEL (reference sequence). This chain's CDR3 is CASSRRQGRGETQYF. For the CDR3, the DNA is TGTGCCAGCAGCCGGAGACAGGGACGGGGTGAGACCCAGTACTTC.